This record concerns one TCR beta chain sequence. Its antigen is currently unknown. The repertoire was sequenced with immunoSEQ multiplex PCR; TCRdb's copy has only in-frame clones and lacks some. The sample carries 150,000 or so clones, about 87% recorded once. These data are taken from a study of cytomegalovirus exposure and HLA in healthy donors. This CDR3 has 13 amino acids. The V gene lost 5 bases and the J gene lost 2 bases, with 10 bases spanning the gap. CDR1 is MNHEY, CDR2 SMNVEV, per germline (reference sequence). Whole-study results and caveats: First-cohort TCR clusters tended to co-occur in the 90 to 150 validation repertoires, a later analysis found.

The sequenced sample consisted of PBMCs. This chain joins TRBV27 and TRBJ2-7; D gene unclear. This TCR was recovered from a woman aged 25 to 45 in good health and CMV-seropositive. The CDR3, as DNA: TGTGCCAGCAGTCACCCCCCAGCCTACGAGCAGTACTTC. It specifies CASSHPPAYEQYF.